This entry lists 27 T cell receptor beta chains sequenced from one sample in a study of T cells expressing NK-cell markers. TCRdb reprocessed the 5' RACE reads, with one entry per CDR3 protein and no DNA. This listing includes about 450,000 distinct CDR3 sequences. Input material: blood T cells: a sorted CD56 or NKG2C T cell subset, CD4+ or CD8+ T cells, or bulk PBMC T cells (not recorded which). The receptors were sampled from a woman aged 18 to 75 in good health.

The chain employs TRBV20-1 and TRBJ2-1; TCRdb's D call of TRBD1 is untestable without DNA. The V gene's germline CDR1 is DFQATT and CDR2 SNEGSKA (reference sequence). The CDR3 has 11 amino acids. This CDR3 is CSPRTGGEQFF.

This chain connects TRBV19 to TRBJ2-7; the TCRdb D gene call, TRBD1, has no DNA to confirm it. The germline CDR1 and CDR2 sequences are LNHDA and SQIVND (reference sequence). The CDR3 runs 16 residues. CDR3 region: CASSIESRGEIYEQYF.

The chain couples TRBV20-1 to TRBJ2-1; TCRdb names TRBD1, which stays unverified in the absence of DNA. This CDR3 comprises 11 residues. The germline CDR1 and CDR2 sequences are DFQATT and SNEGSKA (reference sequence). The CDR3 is CSATWRASWFF.

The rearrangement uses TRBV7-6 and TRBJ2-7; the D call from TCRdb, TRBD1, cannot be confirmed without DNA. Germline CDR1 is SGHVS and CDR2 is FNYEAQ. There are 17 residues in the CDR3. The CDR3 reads CASSSNPGTGFLYEQYF.

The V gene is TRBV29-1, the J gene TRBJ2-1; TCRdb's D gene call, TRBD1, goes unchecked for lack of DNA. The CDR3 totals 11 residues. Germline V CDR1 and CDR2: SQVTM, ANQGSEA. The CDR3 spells CSETVYNEQFF.

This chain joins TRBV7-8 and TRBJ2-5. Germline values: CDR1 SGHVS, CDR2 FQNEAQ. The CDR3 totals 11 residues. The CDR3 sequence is CASSLQKTQYF. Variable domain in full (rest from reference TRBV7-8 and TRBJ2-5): GAGVSQSPRYKVAKRGQDVALRCDPISGHVSLFWYQQALGQGPEFLTYFQNEAQLDKSGLPSDRFFAERPEGSVSTLKIQRTQQEDSAVYLCASSLQKTQYFGPGTRLLVL.

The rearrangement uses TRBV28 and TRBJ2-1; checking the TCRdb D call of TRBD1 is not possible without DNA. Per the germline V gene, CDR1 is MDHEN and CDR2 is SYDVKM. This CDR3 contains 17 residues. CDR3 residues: CASSPIATGDFYNEQFF.

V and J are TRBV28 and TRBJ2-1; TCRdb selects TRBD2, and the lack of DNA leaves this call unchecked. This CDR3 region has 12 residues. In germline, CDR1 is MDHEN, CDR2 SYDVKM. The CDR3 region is CASSEGWDEQFF.

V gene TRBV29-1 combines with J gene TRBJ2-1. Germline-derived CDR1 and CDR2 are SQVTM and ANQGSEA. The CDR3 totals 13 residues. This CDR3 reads CSVDGENYNEQFF.

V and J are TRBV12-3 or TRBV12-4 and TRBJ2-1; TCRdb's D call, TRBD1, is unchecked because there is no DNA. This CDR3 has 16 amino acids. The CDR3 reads CASSTGQRSSYNEQFF.

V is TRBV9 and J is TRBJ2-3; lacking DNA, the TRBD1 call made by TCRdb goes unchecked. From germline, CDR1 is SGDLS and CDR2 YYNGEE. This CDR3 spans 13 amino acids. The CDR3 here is CASSPGSWDTQYF.

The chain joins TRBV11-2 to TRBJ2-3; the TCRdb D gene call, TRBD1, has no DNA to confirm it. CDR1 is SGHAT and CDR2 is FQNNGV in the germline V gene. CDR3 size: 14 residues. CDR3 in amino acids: CASSLDGSGDTQYF.

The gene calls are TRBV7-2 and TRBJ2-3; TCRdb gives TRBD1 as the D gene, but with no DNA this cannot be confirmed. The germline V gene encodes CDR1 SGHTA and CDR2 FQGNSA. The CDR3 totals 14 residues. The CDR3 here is CASSPSRGEDTQYF.

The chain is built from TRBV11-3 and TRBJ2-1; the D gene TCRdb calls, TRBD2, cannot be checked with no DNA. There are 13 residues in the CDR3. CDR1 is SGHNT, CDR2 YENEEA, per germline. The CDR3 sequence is CASSTTRYNEQFF.

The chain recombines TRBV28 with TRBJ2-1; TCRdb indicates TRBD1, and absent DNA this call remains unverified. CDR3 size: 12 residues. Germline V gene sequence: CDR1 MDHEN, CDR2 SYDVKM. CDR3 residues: CASSSPPGEQFF.

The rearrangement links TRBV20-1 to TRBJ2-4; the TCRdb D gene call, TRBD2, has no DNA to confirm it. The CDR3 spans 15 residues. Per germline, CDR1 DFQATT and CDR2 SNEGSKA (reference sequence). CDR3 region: CSAIPGLASINIQYF.

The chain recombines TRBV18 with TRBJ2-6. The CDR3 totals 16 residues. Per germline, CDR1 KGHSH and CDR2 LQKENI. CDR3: CASSPDRTSGANVLTF.

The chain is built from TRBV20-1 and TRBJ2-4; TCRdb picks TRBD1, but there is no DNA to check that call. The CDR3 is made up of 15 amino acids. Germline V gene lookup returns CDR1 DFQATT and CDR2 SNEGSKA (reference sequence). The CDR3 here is CSARNQQGAKNIQYF.

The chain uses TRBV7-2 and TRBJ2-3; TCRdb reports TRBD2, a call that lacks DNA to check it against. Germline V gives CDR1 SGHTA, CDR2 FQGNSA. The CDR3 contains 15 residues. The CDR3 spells CASSSQGLRTDTQYF.

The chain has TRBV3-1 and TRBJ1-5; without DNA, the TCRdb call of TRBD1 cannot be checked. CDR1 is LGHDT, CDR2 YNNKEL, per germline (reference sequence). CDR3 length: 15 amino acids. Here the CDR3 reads CASSQDQKGNQPQHF.

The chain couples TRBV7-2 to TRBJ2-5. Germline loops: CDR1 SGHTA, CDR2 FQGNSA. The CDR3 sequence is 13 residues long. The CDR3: CATAYRFQETQYF.

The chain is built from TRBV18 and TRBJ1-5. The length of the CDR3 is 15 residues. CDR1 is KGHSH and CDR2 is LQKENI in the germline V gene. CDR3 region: CASSPLGESNQPQHF.

The CDR3 sequence is CASSLGTINQPQHF. This sequence joins TRBV5-6 and TRBJ1-5. CDR3 length: 14 amino acids. Germline CDR1 and CDR2: SGHDT and YYEEEE.

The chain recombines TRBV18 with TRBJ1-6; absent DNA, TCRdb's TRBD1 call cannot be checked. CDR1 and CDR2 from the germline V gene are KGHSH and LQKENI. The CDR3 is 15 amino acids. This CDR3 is CASSDSRGWSSPLHF.

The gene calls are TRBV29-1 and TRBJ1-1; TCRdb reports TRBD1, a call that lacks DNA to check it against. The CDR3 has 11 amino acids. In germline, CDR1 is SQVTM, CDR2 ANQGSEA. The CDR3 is CSVGDRGVAFF.

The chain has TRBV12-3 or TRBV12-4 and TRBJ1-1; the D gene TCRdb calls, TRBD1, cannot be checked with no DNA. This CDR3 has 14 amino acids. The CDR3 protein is CASSLGGGFGEAFF.

The CDR3 loop is CASSLSGQGVGEQYF. This sequence joins TRBV28 and TRBJ2-7; no DNA is available, so the TRBD1 call from TCRdb remains unchecked. The germline V gene encodes CDR1 MDHEN and CDR2 SYDVKM. The CDR3 spans 15 residues.